The T cell receptor (beta chain) described here comes from a study of read filtering for tumor transcriptome and immune sequencing. The CDR3 has 12 amino acids. Per the germline V gene, CDR1 is LGHDT and CDR2 is YNNKEL (reference sequence). Trimming removed 1 base from V and 6 bases from J, with 7 bases in between. General study findings and limits: This fraction held mixed bone marrow immune cells after CD138-negative sorting.

This clonotype has ten or more counts. Its target is not known. This library used roughly 0.4 ug RNA and molecular barcoded adaptors spanning alpha/delta and beta/gamma chains. TCRdb used MiXCR to reprocess the reads, holding one entry per CDR3 protein. In the table there are some 140,000 distinct CDR3 sequences, under 15% of which are singletons. Sequencing used a population of CD138-negative cells sorted from bone marrow. V usage is TRBV3-1 and J usage is TRBJ2-7, with D maybe TRBD1 (5 bases). The receptor was derived from a donor at least 40 years old with multiple myeloma. CDR3 loop: CASSQARGEQYF. CDR3 nucleotides: TGTGCCAGCAGCCAAGCTAGGGGCGAGCAGTACTTC.